Given below is one T cell receptor beta chain in context. Its specificity is unknown. This entry belongs to a study of cytomegalovirus exposure and HLA in healthy donors. Findings and caveats of the study: According to the study, roughly 160 TCR beta chains were cytomegalovirus-associated. CMV serostatus alone was available as immune exposure information.

PCR involved 60 Vbeta and 13 Jbeta primers. Sequencing was performed with immunoSEQ multiplex PCR; in TCRdb, only in-frame clones are kept and a portion is missing. Of about 67,000 clones detected, 85% to 90% appear once; the ten largest clones hold about an eighth. The CDR3 has 13 amino acids. Looked up from germline, CDR1 is SGHRS and CDR2 is YFSETQ. The TCR sequence derives from a woman in her 30s in good health and CMV-seropositive. The chain joins TRBV5-1 to TRBJ2-5; D gene uncertain. Near its end, the DNA agrees better with TRBJ2-7, so the J call may be wrong. Material: PBMCs. The CDR3 DNA is TGCGCCAGCAGCTTGGATGATTCCTACGAGCAGTACTTC. Residues: CASSLDDSYEQYF.